Reported below is one TCR beta chain. This sample is drawn from a study of OX40 agonist ivuxolimab in advanced cancers. V dropped 5 bases and J dropped 2 bases, with 10 bases sitting between them. Per germline, CDR1 SGHAT and CDR2 FQNNGV. The CDR3 has 14 amino acids. The table came from immunoSEQ multiplex PCR; TCRdb's copy has only in-frame clones and leaves some out. The sample carries some 80,000 clones, around nine tenths recorded once. The J gene is TRBJ1-3, the V gene TRBV11-2, with unresolved D. The sequencing used CD4+ or CD8+ T cells sorted from blood, collected in a trial of the OX40 agonist ivuxolimab. The sequence came from an adult with an advanced solid tumor such as melanoma, head and neck, liver or kidney cancer. The CDR3: CASSTGRAGNTIYF. As DNA, the CDR3 is TGTGCCAGCAGCACCGGGAGGGCTGGAAACACCATATATTTT.